This paragraph reports one T cell receptor (beta chain). The data originate from a study of T cells in Graves' hyperthyroidism and ophthalmopathy. Amplification yielded TCR beta CDR3 regions, with RNA transcripts as the source. The HTBI primer set was used in a first-round RT-PCR of the TCR CDR3. In TCRdb, the multiplex PCR reads were re-called with MiXCR into one record per CDR3 protein. The sample lists under 400,000 distinct CDR3 sequences, roughly 13% occurring once. The CDR3 contains 14 residues. The study based diagnoses on clinical symptoms, serum thyroxine and TRAb, thyroid ultrasound and orbital computed tomography.

The chain joins TRBV3-2 to TRBJ2-2. TRBV3-2 is shown as a pseudogene. Material for sequencing was blood. The sequence came from a woman aged 18 to 35 with Graves' hyperthyroidism. The CDR3 DNA sequence: TGTGCCAGCACCCTGAGTATTTTGGGCGGGGAGCTGTTTTTT. Translated: CASTLSILGGELFF.